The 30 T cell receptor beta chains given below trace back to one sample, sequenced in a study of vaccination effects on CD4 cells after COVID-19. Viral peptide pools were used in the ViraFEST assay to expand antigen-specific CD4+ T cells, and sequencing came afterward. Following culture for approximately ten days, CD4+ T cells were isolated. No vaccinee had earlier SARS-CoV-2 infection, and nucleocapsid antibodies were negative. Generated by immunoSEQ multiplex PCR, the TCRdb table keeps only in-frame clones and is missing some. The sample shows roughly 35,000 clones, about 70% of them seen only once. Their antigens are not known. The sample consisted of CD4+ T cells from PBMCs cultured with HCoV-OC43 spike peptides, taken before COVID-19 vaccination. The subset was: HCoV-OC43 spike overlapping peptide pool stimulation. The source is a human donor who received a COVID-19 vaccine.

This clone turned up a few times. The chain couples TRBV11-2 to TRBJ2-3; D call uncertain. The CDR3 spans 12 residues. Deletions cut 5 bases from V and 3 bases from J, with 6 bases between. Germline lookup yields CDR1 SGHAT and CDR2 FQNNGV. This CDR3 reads CASSPETDTQYF. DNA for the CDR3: TGTGCCAGCAGCCCGGAGACAGATACGCAGTATTTT.

CDR3 sequence: CASSSNRVEAFF. The CDR3 DNA reads TGCGCCAGCAGCTCGAACCGGGTGGAAGCTTTCTTT. The chain recombines TRBV5-1 with TRBJ1-1; no firm D call. The CDR3 is 12 amino acids. V lost 3 bases, J lost 8 bases, and 11 bases lay in between. The germline gives CDR1 SGHRS, CDR2 YFSETQ.

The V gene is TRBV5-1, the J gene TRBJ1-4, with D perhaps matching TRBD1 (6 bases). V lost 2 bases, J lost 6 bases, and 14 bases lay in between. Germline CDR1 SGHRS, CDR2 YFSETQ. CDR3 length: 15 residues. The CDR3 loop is CASSFRGGYDEKLFF. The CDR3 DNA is TGCGCCAGCAGCTTTCGGGGGGGCTATGATGAAAAACTGTTTTTT. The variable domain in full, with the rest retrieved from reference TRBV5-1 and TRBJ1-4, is KAGVTQTPRYLIKTRGQQVTLSCSPISGHRSVSWYQQTPGQGLQFLFEYFSETQRNKGNFPGRFSGRQFSNSRSEMNVSTLELGDSALYLCASSFRGGYDEKLFFGSGTQLSVL.

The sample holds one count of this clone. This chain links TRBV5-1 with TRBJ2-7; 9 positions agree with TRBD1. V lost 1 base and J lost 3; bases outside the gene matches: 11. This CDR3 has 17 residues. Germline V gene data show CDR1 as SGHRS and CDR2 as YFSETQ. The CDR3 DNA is TGCGCCAGCAGCTTGATCGGTCCGGGACAGGGAAGCTACGAGCAGTACTTC. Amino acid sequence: CASSLIGPGQGSYEQYF.

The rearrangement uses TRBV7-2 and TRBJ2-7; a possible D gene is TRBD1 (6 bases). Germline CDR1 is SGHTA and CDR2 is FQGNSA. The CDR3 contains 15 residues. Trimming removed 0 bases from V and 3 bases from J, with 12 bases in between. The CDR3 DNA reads TGTGCCAGCAGCTTAGCAACTGGACAGTACTACGAGCAGTACTTC. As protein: CASSLATGQYYEQYF.

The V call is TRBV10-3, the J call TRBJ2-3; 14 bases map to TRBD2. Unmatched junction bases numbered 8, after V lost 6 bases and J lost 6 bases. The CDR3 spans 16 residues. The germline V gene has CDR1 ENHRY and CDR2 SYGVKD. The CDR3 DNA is TGTGCCATCAGCCCGGGACTAGCGGGAGTGTGGGATACGCAGTATTTT. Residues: CAISPGLAGVWDTQYF.

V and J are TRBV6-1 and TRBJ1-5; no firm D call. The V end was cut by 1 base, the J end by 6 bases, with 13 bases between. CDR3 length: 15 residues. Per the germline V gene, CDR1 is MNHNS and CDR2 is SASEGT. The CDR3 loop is CASSEGTQVGQPQHF. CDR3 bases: TGTGCCAGCAGTGAAGGTACACAAGTAGGTCAGCCCCAGCATTTT.

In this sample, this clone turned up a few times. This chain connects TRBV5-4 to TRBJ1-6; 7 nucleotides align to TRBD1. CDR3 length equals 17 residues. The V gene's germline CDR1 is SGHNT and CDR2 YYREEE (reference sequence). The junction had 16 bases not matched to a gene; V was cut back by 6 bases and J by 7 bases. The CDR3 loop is CASTKTGDVAINSPLHF. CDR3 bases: TGTGCCAGCACCAAAACAGGGGATGTTGCGATAAATTCACCCCTCCACTTT.

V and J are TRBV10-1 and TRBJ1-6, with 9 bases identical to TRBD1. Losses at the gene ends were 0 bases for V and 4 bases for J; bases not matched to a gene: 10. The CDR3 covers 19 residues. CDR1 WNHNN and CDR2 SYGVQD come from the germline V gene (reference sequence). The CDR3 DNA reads TGCGCCAGCAGTGAGTCCACAGGGGGCTGGGTAACATATAATTCACCCCTCCACTTT. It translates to CASSESTGGWVTYNSPLHF.

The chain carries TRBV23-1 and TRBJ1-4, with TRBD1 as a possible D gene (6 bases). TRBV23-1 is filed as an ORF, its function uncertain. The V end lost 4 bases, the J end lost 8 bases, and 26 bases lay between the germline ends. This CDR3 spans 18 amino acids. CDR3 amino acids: CASSPTGPSGLREEKLFF. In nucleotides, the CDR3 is TGCGCCAGCAGTCCGACAGGTCCTAGCGGGCTTAGGGAAGAAAAACTGTTTTTT.

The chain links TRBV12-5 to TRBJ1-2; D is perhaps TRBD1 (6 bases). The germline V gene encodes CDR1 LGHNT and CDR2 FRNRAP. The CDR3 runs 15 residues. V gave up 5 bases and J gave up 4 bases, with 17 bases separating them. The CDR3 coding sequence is TGTGCTAGTGGTACTGACTGGGGGCAGAGCTATGGCTACACCTTC. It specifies CASGTDWGQSYGYTF.

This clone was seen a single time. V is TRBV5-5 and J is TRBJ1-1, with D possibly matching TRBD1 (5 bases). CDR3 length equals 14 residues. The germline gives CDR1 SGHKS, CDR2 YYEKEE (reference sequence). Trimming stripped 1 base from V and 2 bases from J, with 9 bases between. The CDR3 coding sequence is TGTGCCAGCAGCTTGATGTGGGGCAACACTGAAGCTTTCTTT. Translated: CASSLMWGNTEAFF.

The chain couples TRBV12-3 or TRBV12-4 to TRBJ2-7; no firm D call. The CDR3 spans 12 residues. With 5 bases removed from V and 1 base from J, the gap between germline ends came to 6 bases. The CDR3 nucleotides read TGTGCCAGCAGTCCGCGGTCCTACGAGCAGTACTTC. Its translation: CASSPRSYEQYF.

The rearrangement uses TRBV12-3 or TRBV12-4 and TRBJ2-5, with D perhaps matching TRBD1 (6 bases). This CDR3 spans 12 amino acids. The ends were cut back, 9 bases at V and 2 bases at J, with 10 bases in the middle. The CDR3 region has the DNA TGTGCCAGTGGGGGACATCAAGAGACCCAGTACTTC. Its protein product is CASGGHQETQYF.

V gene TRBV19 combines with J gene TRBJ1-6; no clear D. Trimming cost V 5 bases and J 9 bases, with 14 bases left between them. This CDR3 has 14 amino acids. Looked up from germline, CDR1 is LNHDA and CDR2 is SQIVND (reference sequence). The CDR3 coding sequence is TGTGCCAGTAGTTTCACGGGAACGAGTTCACCCCTCCACTTT. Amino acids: CASSFTGTSSPLHF.

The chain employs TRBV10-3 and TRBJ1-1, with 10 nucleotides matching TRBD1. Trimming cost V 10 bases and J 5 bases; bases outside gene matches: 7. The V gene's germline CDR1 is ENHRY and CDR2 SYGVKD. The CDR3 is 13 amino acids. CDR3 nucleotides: TGTGCCACCACGGGACAGGGGAATACTGAAGCTTTCTTT. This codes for CATTGQGNTEAFF.

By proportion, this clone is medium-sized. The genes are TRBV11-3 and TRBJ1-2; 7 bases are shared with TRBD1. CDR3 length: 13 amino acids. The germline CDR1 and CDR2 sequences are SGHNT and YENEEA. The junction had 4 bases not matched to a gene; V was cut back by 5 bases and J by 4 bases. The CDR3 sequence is CASSARDSYGYTF. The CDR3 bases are TGTGCCAGCAGCGCGAGGGACAGCTATGGCTACACCTTC.

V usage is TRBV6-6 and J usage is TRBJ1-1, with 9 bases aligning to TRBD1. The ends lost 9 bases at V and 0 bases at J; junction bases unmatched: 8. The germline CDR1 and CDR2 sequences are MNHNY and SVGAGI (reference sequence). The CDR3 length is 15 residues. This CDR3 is CASTTGGSMNTEAFF. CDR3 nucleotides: TGTGCCAGTACGACAGGGGGGAGCATGAACACTGAAGCTTTCTTT.

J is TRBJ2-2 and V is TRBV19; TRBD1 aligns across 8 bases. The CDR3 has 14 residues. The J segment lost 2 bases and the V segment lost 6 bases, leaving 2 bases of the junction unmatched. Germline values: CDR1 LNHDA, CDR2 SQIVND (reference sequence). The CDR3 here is CASSGTGNTGELFF. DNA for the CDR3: TGTGCCAGTAGCGGGACAGGAAACACCGGGGAGCTGTTTTTT.

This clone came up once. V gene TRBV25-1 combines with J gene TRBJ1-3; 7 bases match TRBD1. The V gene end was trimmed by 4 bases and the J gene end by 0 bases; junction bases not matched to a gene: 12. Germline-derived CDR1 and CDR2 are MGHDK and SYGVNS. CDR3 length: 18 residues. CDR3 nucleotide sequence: TGTGCCAGCAGTGCTTTTCCCGGACAGGTCGGCTCTGGAAACACCATATATTTT. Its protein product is CASSAFPGQVGSGNTIYF.

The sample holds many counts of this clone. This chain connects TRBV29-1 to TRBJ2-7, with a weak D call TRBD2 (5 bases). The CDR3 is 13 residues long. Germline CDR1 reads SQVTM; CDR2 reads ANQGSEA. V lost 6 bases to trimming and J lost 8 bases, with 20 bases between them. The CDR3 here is CSVDGKGGGQQYF. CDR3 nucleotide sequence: TGCAGCGTCGACGGTAAAGGTGGAGGTCAGCAGTACTTC.

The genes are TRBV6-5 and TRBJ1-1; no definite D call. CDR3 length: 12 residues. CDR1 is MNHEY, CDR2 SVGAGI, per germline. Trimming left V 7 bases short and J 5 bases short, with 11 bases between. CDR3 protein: CASNRPSTEAFF. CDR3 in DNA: TGTGCCAGCAACCGACCCAGTACTGAAGCTTTCTTT.

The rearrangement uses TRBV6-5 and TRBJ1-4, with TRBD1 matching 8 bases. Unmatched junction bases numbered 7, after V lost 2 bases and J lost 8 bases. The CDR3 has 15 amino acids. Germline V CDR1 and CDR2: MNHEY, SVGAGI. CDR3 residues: CASSYTGQGREKLFF. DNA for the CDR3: TGTGCCAGCAGTTACACAGGACAGGGTAGGGAAAAACTGTTTTTT.

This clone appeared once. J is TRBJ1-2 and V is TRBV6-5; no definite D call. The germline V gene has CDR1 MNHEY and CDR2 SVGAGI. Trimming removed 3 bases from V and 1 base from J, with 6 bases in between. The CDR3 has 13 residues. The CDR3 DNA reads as TGTGCCAGCAGTTATGACATTAACTATGGCTACACCTTC. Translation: CASSYDINYGYTF.

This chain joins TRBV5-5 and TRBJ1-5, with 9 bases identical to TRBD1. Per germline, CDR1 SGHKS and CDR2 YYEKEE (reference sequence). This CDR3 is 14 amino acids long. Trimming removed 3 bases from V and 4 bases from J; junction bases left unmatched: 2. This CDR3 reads CASSWGQGNQPQHF. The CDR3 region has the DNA TGTGCCAGCAGCTGGGGACAGGGAAATCAGCCCCAGCATTTT.

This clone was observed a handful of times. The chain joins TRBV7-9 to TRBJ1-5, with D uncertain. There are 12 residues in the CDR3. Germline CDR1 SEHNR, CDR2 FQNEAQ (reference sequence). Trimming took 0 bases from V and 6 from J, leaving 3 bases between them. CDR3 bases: TGTGCCAGCAGCTTAGCGGGTCAGCCCCAGCATTTT. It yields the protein CASSLAGQPQHF.

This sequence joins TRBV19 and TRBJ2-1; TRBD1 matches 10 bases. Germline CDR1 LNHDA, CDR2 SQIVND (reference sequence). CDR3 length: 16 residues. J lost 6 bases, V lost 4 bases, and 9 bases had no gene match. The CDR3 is CASSTLTGGTANEQFF. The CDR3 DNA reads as TGTGCCAGTAGTACCTTGACAGGGGGCACGGCCAATGAGCAGTTCTTC.

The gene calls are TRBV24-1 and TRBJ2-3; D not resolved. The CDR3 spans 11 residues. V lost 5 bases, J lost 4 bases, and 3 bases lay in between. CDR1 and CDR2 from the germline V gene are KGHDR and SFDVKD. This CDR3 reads CATSAADTQYF. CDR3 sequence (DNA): TGTGCCACCAGTGCCGCAGATACGCAGTATTTT.

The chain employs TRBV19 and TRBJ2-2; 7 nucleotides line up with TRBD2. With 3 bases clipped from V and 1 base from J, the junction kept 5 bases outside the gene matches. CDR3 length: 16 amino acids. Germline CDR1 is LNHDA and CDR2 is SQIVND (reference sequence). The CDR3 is CASSIMGTMNTGELFF. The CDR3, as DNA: TGTGCCAGTAGTATTATGGGGACTATGAACACCGGGGAGCTGTTTTTT.

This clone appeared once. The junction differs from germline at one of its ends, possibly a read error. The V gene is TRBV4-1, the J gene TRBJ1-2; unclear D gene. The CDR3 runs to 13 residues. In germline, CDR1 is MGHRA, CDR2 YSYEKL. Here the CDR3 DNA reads TGCGCCAGCAGCCAAGGCACGGGCTGGCGTCTCCTCTTC. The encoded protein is CASSQGTGWRLLF.